Presented here are 19 T cell receptor beta chains from one specimen sequenced in a study of blood T cell repertoires in COVID-19. TCRdb keeps only in-frame clones here, not all; method: immunoSEQ multiplex PCR. Of under 300,000 clones in the sample, 80% to 85% were seen once. The sequenced sample consisted of PBMCs or T cells enriched from blood (not recorded which). All receptors come from a man aged 45-60 years who had recovered from COVID-19.

The rearrangement links TRBV2 to TRBJ1-2, with 9 positions matching TRBD1. After removal of 6 bases from V and 7 bases from J, the junction contained 9 bases not matched to a gene. Germline CDR1 is SNHLY and CDR2 is FYNNEI. The CDR3 contains 14 residues. The CDR3 loop reads CASSHFTGGRGYTF. Written as DNA, the CDR3 is TGTGCCAGCAGCCACTTTACAGGGGGCCGTGGCTACACCTTC.

J is TRBJ1-6 and V is TRBV9; no firm D call. The ends were cut back, 4 bases at V and 6 bases at J, with 11 bases in the middle. CDR1 and CDR2 from the germline V gene are SGDLS and YYNGEE. The CDR3 extends over 14 amino acids. The CDR3 DNA reads TGTGCCAGCAGCTTCCGGGGTGGTAATTCACCCCTCCACTTT. It is translated as CASSFRGGNSPLHF.

The chain uses TRBV6-5 and TRBJ2-4; D perhaps matches TRBD2 (6 bases). This CDR3 has 15 amino acids. The V gene lost 0 bases and the J gene lost 7 bases, with 13 bases spanning the gap. Germline V lookup: CDR1 MNHEY, CDR2 SVGAGI. The chain's CDR3 is CASSYSFDSGNIQYF. The CDR3 region has the DNA TGTGCCAGCAGTTACTCCTTTGACAGCGGGAACATTCAGTACTTC.

V is TRBV4-2 and J is TRBJ2-7, with 10 nucleotides matching TRBD1. CDR1 and CDR2 (germline): LGHNA, YNFKEQ. Trimming at V came to 1 base and at J to 5 bases, leaving 5 bases not matched to a gene. This CDR3 region has 15 residues. In nucleotides, the CDR3 is TGTGCCAGCAGCCAAGGGGACAGGGGTATCCACGAGCAGTACTTC. This sequence encodes CASSQGDRGIHEQYF.

The chain carries TRBV15 and TRBJ1-1; D remains unclear. From germline, CDR1 is LNHNV and CDR2 YYDKDF (reference sequence). This CDR3 is 14 amino acids long. Deletions cut 0 bases from V and 0 bases from J, with 5 bases between. In DNA form, the CDR3 reads TGTGCCACCAGCAGAGACAGGCTGAACACTGAAGCTTTCTTT. Amino acids: CATSRDRLNTEAFF.

The V call is TRBV7-8, the J call TRBJ2-7, with D uncertain. Germline values: CDR1 SGHVS, CDR2 FQNEAQ. The CDR3 sequence is 13 residues long. The V end lost 7 bases, the J end lost 6 bases, and 16 bases lay between the germline ends. CDR3 loop: CASTSVAGLEQYF. The CDR3 DNA is TGTGCCAGCACCTCAGTAGCTGGTCTCGAGCAGTACTTC.

Only one count was recorded for this clone. Other DNA sequences within the sample encode an identical CDR3. V gene TRBV2 combines with J gene TRBJ2-3; D not certain. The V end was cut by 6 bases, the J end by 2 bases, with 6 bases between. The CDR3 sequence is 12 residues long. Germline V gives CDR1 SNHLY, CDR2 FYNNEI. This chain's CDR3 is CASSDNTDTQYF. DNA for the CDR3: TGTGCCAGCAGCGACAACACAGATACGCAGTATTTT.

The V call is TRBV27, the J call TRBJ2-1, with 9 bases that match TRBD2. Looked up from germline, CDR1 is MNHEY and CDR2 is SMNVEV (reference sequence). V trimming: 6 bases; J trimming: 4 bases; junction bases outside the gene matches: 4. The CDR3 is 14 amino acids. CDR3 residues: CASRGLAEYNEQFF. CDR3 bases: TGTGCCAGCAGGGGACTAGCAGAATACAATGAGCAGTTCTTC.

This clone appeared once. V and J are TRBV4-1 and TRBJ2-3; 7 nucleotides align to TRBD2. Germline CDR1 MGHRA, CDR2 YSYEKL. The trim removed 5 bases at V and 1 base at J, leaving 6 bases unmatched. This CDR3 region has 15 residues. Here the CDR3 DNA reads TGCGCCAGCAGCGCAACGGGGGGACGCACAGATACGCAGTATTTT. This sequence encodes CASSATGGRTDTQYF.

A few counts support this clone. J is TRBJ1-2 and V is TRBV4-2; D not resolved. V was trimmed by 0 bases and J by 6 bases, leaving 11 bases between them. The CDR3 is made up of 14 amino acids. Germline lookup yields CDR1 LGHNA and CDR2 YNFKEQ. CDR3: CASSQDSVADGYTF. Here the CDR3 DNA reads TGTGCCAGCAGCCAAGATAGCGTAGCAGATGGCTACACCTTC.

V and J are TRBV10-3 and TRBJ1-5; tentatively, D is TRBD1 (6 bases). CDR3 length equals 13 residues. The V gene's germline CDR1 is ENHRY and CDR2 SYGVKD. V dropped 6 bases and J dropped 5 bases, with 11 bases sitting between them. CDR3 sequence: CAISRGLDQPQHF. CDR3 nucleotide sequence: TGTGCCATCAGCAGGGGTCTCGATCAGCCCCAGCATTTT.

The chain joins TRBV19 to TRBJ1-2; 9 nucleotides line up with TRBD1. This CDR3 region has 16 residues. J was trimmed by 3 bases and V by 3 bases; bases with no gene match: 8. CDR1 is LNHDA, CDR2 SQIVND, per germline (reference sequence). The CDR3 bases are TGTGCCAGTAGTATCTATGCGGGACAGGGCGACTATGGCTACACCTTC. Translation: CASSIYAGQGDYGYTF.

V and J are TRBV19 and TRBJ1-6, with TRBD1 matching 8 bases. CDR1 LNHDA and CDR2 SQIVND come from the germline V gene (reference sequence). The CDR3 consists of 16 residues. V lost 5 bases to trimming and J lost 7 bases; unmatched junction nucleotides: 10. This CDR3 is CASSLQAGQANSPLHF. CDR3 nucleotide sequence: TGTGCCAGTAGTCTACAAGCGGGACAGGCAAATTCACCCCTCCACTTT.

The genes are TRBV19 and TRBJ2-6; perhaps TRBD1 as D (5 bases). Trimming left V 5 bases short and J 2 bases short, with 13 bases between. The CDR3 totals 16 residues. Per germline, CDR1 LNHDA and CDR2 SQIVND (reference sequence). The CDR3 nucleotides are TGTGCCAGTAGTTTGAGACAGCTCACTGGGGCCAACGTCCTGACTTTC. Translating gives CASSLRQLTGANVLTF.

J is TRBJ1-6 and V is TRBV30; D is uncertain. The germline gives CDR1 GTSNPN, CDR2 SVGIG (reference sequence). CDR3 size: 15 residues. Trimming removed 0 bases from V and 9 bases from J, with 15 bases in between. Here the CDR3 DNA reads TGTGCCTGGAGTGTGTTGGGTCAACCAGGTTCACCCCTCCACTTT. Translating it yields CAWSVLGQPGSPLHF. Complete variable domain (other parts from reference TRBV30 and TRBJ1-6): SQTIHQWPATLVQPVGSPLSLECTVEGTSNPNLYWYRQAAGRGLQLLFYSVGIGQISSEVPQNLSASRPQDRQFILSSKKLLLSDSGFYLCAWSVLGQPGSPLHFGNGTRLTVT.

The chain carries TRBV18 and TRBJ1-1; tentatively, D is TRBD1 (6 bases). Germline-derived CDR1 and CDR2 are KGHSH and LQKENI. The CDR3 covers 14 residues. V was trimmed by 2 bases and J by 1 base, leaving 8 bases between them. CDR3 residues: CASSPWTENTEAFF. The CDR3 DNA reads as TGTGCCAGCTCACCATGGACAGAGAACACTGAAGCTTTCTTT.

J is TRBJ1-2 and V is TRBV6-4; maybe TRBD1 (5 bases). This CDR3 region has 14 residues. V was cut by 4 bases and J by 6 bases, with 15 bases left in between. The germline CDR1 and CDR2 sequences are MRHNA and SNTAGT. Written as DNA, the CDR3 is TGTGCCAGCAGTGCCCGGGGGGGTCTAAATGGCTACACCTTC. It codes for CASSARGGLNGYTF.

This chain links TRBV9 with TRBJ1-5; D unclear. This CDR3 comprises 15 residues. Trimming shortened V by 0 bases and J by 0 bases, and 7 bases separated the two germline ends. Germline V gene sequence: CDR1 SGDLS, CDR2 YYNGEE. The CDR3 protein is CASSVGDYSNQPQHF. In DNA form, the CDR3 reads TGTGCCAGCAGCGTAGGAGATTATAGCAATCAGCCCCAGCATTTT.

This clone has only one observation. The chain couples TRBV30 to TRBJ2-3, with D tentatively TRBD2 (7 bases). Deletions cut 2 bases from V and 0 bases from J, with 12 bases between. This CDR3 is built from 15 residues. From germline, CDR1 is GTSNPN and CDR2 SVGIG (reference sequence). The CDR3 region has the DNA TGTGCCTGGAGTCGGGGAGGGGGGAGCACAGATACGCAGTATTTT. Translated: CAWSRGGGSTDTQYF.